These 17 T cell receptor beta chains were sequenced from one sample in a study of cytomegalovirus exposure and HLA in healthy donors. The PCR made use of 60 Vbeta and 13 Jbeta primers. Clones were sequenced by immunoSEQ multiplex PCR, and TCRdb holds only the in-frame ones, with some missing. The sample yields about 80,000 clones, 65% to 80% seen once. Sequencing was carried out using PBMCs. These receptors all come from a human donor in good health.

The gene calls are TRBV9 and TRBJ1-1, with D hard to call. In germline, CDR1 is SGDLS, CDR2 YYNGEE. This CDR3 region has 14 residues. The V end was cut by 7 bases, the J end by 3 bases, with 16 bases between. The CDR3 here is CASVPKRADTEAFF. CDR3 DNA: TGTGCCAGCGTCCCGAAGAGGGCTGACACTGAAGCTTTCTTT.

This clone was seen a few times. This chain links TRBV5-6 with TRBJ1-4, with 9 bases aligning to TRBD1. V dropped 0 bases and J dropped 8; count of bases not matched to a gene: 11. CDR1 is SGHDT, CDR2 YYEEEE, per germline. The CDR3 consists of 17 residues. The CDR3 here is CASSLEGTGRVYEKLFF. The CDR3 DNA sequence: TGTGCCAGCAGCTTGGAAGGGACAGGGAGGGTGTACGAAAAACTGTTTTTT.

The CDR3 DNA reads TGTGCCAGCAGGAATCGGGGGTCTTCCTTGCCCCAGCATTTT. It encodes CASRNRGSSLPQHF. The chain uses TRBV5-8 and TRBJ1-5, with D possibly TRBD1 on 5 matching bases. The CDR3 totals 14 residues. In germline, CDR1 is SGHTS, CDR2 YDEGEE. V lost 5 bases and J lost 9, with 18 bases in between.

The V and J genes are TRBV27 and TRBJ1-2; 8 bases fit TRBD1. Germline V CDR1 and CDR2: MNHEY, SMNVEV (reference sequence). There are 14 residues in the CDR3. V lost 2 bases, J lost 7 bases, and 6 bases stayed unmatched. CDR3 loop: CASSLAGGSGGYTF. CDR3 bases: TGTGCCAGCAGTTTAGCAGGGGGCTCGGGTGGCTACACCTTC.

The chain is built from TRBV18 and TRBJ2-5; D unclear. Germline V gives CDR1 KGHSH, CDR2 LQKENI. Trimming took off 3 bases at V and 5 bases at J, with 7 bases between the two ends. The CDR3 is 12 residues long. CDR3 loop: CASSPLGETQYF. The DNA for the CDR3 is TGTGCCAGCTCACCTCTCGGGGAGACCCAGTACTTC.

The gene calls are TRBV5-6 and TRBJ2-7; D remains unclear. Germline V lookup: CDR1 SGHDT, CDR2 YYEEEE. Trimming stripped 0 bases from V and 0 bases from J, with 7 bases between. This CDR3 region has 14 residues. This CDR3 reads CASSLGQRSYEQYF. The CDR3 nucleotides read TGTGCCAGCAGCTTGGGGCAGCGCTCCTACGAGCAGTACTTC. The full variable domain, completed using reference TRBV5-6 and TRBJ2-7, is DAGVTQSPTHLIKTRGQQVTLRCSPKSGHDTVSWYQQALGQGPQFIFQYYEEEERQRGNFPDRFSGHQFPNYSSELNVNALLLGDSALYLCASSLGQRSYEQYFGPGTRLTVT.

The chain is built from TRBV19 and TRBJ1-3; D may be TRBD1 (6 bases). V lost 11 bases and J lost 0, with 20 bases in between. The CDR3 runs to 16 residues. Germline V gene lookup returns CDR1 LNHDA and CDR2 SQIVND (reference sequence). The CDR3 protein is CASLGASWSSGNTIYF. The CDR3 DNA is TGTGCCTCCCTGGGGGCCAGTTGGAGCTCTGGAAACACCATATATTTT.

J is TRBJ1-1 and V is TRBV6-6; 12 bases are a match to TRBD1. Trimming removed 6 bases from V and 1 base from J; junction bases left unmatched: 6. The germline V gene encodes CDR1 MNHNY and CDR2 SVGAGI (reference sequence). CDR3 length: 16 amino acids. DNA of the CDR3: TGTGCCAGCAGGGGGGGGACAGGGGGCGCGAACACTGAAGCTTTCTTT. This sequence encodes CASRGGTGGANTEAFF.

V is TRBV6-5 and J is TRBJ1-1; a possible D gene is TRBD1 (5 bases). The ends were cut back, 10 bases at V and 11 bases at J, with 17 bases in the middle. CDR3 length: 11 residues. The germline gives CDR1 MNHEY, CDR2 SVGAGI. CDR3 region: CATGGGGVAFF. CDR3 DNA: TGTGCCACCGGGGGGGGTGGAGTGGCTTTCTTT.

The chain recombines TRBV7-2 with TRBJ2-3; 14 bases are shared with TRBD2. The CDR3 runs to 15 residues. Germline V gene sequence: CDR1 SGHTA, CDR2 FQGNSA. Trimming cost V 5 bases and J 13 bases; bases outside gene matches: 11. The CDR3 coding sequence is TGTGCCAGCAGCCCGGGGACTAGCGGGGGCCCCTTGGAGTATTTT. Its protein is CASSPGTSGGPLEYF.

Worth noting for this clone: Germline and junction disagree at one end, which may indicate a read error. The V and J genes are TRBV7-9 and TRBJ1-2, with TRBD1 matching over 7 bases. From germline, CDR1 is SEHNR and CDR2 FQNEAQ (reference sequence). The length of the CDR3 is 18 residues. DNA for the CDR3: TGTTCCAGCAGCTTCGACAGGGTCATCCTCAGCGGCGATTATGGCTACACCTTC. The encoded protein is CSSSFDRVILSGDYGYTF.

The chain employs TRBV11-3 and TRBJ1-2, with TRBD1 matching over 7 bases. Germline assignment: CDR1 SGHNT and CDR2 YENEEA. The CDR3 length is 13 residues. Trimming removed 0 bases from V and 8 bases from J; junction bases left unmatched: 3. The CDR3 DNA reads as TGTGCCAGCAGCTTAGAAGGGGGCCGCGGCTACACCTTC. Protein product: CASSLEGGRGYTF.

This clone was seen a few times. The chain employs TRBV12-5 and TRBJ1-5; possible D gene TRBD1, 5 bases. Between the trimmed V and J ends, which lost 4 bases and 6 bases, there was a span of 10 bases. CDR3 length equals 13 residues. Germline-derived CDR1 and CDR2 are LGHNT and FRNRAP. The CDR3 sequence: CASGSRQGQPQHF. Here the CDR3 DNA reads TGTGCTAGTGGTTCGCGCCAGGGTCAGCCCCAGCATTTT.

The chain combines TRBV19 with TRBJ2-3; 11 nucleotides agree with TRBD2. V shed 5 bases, J shed 6 bases, and the junction held 7 bases outside the gene matches. The CDR3 spans 15 residues. CDR1 is LNHDA, CDR2 SQIVND, per germline (reference sequence). The CDR3 protein is CASSSSGGWGDTQYF. The CDR3 DNA reads TGTGCCAGTAGTTCTAGCGGGGGGTGGGGGGATACGCAGTATTTT.

This clone was seen a handful of times. The genes are TRBV7-9 and TRBJ2-3; 11 bases fit TRBD2. CDR1 and CDR2 from the germline V gene are SEHNR and FQNEAQ (reference sequence). The CDR3 runs 15 residues. V was pared by 8 bases and J by 5 bases, with 9 bases of the junction left unmatched. The CDR3: CASRNSGGGEDTQYF. CDR3 coding DNA: TGTGCCAGCCGGAATAGCGGGGGGGGTGAAGATACGCAGTATTTT.

This rearrangement joins TRBV29-1 to TRBJ1-1; D not resolved. This CDR3 spans 13 amino acids. CDR1 SQVTM and CDR2 ANQGSEA come from the germline V gene. V dropped 4 bases and J dropped 7 bases, with 16 bases sitting between them. The CDR3 loop reads CSVVFPTIGEAFF. The CDR3 coding sequence is TGCAGCGTTGTCTTCCCTACTATCGGTGAAGCTTTCTTT.

The chain uses TRBV5-1 and TRBJ2-7, with TRBD1 matching 9 bases. Germline V CDR1 and CDR2: SGHRS, YFSETQ. V shed 4 bases and J 5 bases; nucleotides not matched to a gene: 10. CDR3 length equals 15 residues. The CDR3 sequence is CASSQGTGSVHEQYF. CDR3 in DNA: TGCGCCAGCAGCCAAGGGACAGGGAGTGTACACGAGCAGTACTTC.